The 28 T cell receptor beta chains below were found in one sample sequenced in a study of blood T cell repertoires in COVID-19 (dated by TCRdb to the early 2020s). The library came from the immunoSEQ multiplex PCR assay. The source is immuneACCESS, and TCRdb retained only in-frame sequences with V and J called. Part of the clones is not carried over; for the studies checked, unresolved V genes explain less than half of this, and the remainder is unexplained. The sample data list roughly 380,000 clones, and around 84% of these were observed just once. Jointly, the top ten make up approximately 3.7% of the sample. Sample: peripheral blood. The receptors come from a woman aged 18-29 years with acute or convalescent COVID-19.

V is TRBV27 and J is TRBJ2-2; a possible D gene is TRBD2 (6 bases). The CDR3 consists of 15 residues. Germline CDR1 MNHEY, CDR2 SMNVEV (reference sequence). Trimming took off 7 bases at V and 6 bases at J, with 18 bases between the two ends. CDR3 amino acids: CASNKEGGRAGELFF. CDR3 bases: TGTGCCAGCAACAAAGAAGGAGGGAGAGCCGGGGAGCTGTTTTTT.

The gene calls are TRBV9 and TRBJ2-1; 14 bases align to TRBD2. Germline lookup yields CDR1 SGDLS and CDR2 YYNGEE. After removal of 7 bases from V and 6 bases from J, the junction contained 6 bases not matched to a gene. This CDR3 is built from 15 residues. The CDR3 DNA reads TGTGCCAGCCAACGTGGGACTAGCGGGAGCAATGAGCAGTTCTTC. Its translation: CASQRGTSGSNEQFF.

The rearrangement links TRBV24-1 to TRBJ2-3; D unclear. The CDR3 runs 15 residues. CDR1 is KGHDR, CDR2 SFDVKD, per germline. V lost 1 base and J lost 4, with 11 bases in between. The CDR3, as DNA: TGTGCCACCAGTGATTTCAAGGAACGGGCAGATACGCAGTATTTT. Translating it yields CATSDFKERADTQYF.

The CDR3 here is CASSQGPTSGAYEQYF. DNA of the CDR3: TGCGCCAGCAGCCAAGGCCCGACTAGCGGGGCCTACGAGCAGTACTTC. The chain joins TRBV4-1 to TRBJ2-7; 11 bases match TRBD2. The trim removed 1 base at V and 2 bases at J, leaving 4 bases unmatched. From germline, CDR1 is MGHRA and CDR2 YSYEKL. CDR3 size: 16 residues.

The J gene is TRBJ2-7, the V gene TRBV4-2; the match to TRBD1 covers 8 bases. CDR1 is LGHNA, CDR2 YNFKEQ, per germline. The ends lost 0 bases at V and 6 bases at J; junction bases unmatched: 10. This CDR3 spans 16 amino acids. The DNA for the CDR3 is TGTGCCAGCAGCCAAGAGGCCGCAGACAGGGGCACCGAGCAGTACTTC. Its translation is CASSQEAADRGTEQYF.

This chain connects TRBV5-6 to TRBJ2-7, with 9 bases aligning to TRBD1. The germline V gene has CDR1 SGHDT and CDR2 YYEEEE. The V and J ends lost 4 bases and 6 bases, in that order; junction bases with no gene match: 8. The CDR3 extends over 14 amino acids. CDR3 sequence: CASSPGQGVSEQYF. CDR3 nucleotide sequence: TGTGCCAGCAGCCCGGGACAGGGTGTGAGCGAGCAGTACTTC. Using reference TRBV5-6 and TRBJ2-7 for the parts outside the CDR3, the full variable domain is DAGVTQSPTHLIKTRGQQVTLRCSPKSGHDTVSWYQQALGQGPQFIFQYYEEEERQRGNFPDRFSGHQFPNYSSELNVNALLLGDSALYLCASSPGQGVSEQYFGPGTRLTVT.

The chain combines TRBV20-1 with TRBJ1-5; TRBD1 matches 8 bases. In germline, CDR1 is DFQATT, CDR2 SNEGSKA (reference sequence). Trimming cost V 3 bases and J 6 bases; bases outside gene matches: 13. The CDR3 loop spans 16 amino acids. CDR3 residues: CSASGGQGAVGQPQHF. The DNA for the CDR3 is TGCAGTGCTAGTGGTGGGCAGGGGGCCGTAGGTCAGCCCCAGCATTTT.

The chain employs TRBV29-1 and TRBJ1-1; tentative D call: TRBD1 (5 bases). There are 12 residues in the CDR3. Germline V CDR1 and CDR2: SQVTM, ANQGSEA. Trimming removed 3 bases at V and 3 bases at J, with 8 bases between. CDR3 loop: CSVDRGDTEAFF. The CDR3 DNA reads TGCAGCGTTGATCGGGGGGACACTGAAGCTTTCTTT.

The CDR3 is CASSIWSSGNTIYF. The CDR3 DNA sequence: TGTGCCAGTAGTATCTGGAGCTCTGGAAACACCATATATTTT. The chain uses TRBV19 and TRBJ1-3; D unclear. The CDR3 has 14 residues. Looked up from germline, CDR1 is LNHDA and CDR2 is SQIVND (reference sequence). V lost 3 bases and J lost 0, with 6 bases in between. The variable domain in full, completed from reference TRBV19 and TRBJ1-3, reads DGGITQSPKYLFRKEGQNVTLSCEQNLNHDAMYWYRQDPGQGLRLIYYSQIVNDFQKGDIAEGYSVSREKKESFPLTVTSAQKNPTAFYLCASSIWSSGNTIYFGEGSWLTVV.

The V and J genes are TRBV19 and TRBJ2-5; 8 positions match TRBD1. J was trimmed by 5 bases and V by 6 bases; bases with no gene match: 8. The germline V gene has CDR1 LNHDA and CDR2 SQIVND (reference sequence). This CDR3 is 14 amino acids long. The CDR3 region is CASSRTGSSETQYF. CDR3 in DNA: TGTGCCAGTAGCCGGACAGGGTCAAGCGAGACCCAGTACTTC.

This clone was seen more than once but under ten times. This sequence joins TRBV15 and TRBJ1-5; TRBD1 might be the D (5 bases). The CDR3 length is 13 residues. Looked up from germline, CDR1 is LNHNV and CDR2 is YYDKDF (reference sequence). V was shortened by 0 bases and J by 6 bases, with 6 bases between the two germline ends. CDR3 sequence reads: CATSREGPQPQHF. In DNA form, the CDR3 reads TGTGCCACCAGCAGAGAGGGGCCTCAGCCCCAGCATTTT.

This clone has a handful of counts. The CDR3 DNA is TGCAGCGTCAAAACGCAGGAAAAACTGTTTTTT. It yields the protein CSVKTQEKLFF. The gene calls are TRBV29-1 and TRBJ1-4; the D is unclear. Trimming took off 6 bases at V and 8 bases at J, with 10 bases between the two ends. This CDR3 has 11 residues. Germline V lookup: CDR1 SQVTM, CDR2 ANQGSEA.

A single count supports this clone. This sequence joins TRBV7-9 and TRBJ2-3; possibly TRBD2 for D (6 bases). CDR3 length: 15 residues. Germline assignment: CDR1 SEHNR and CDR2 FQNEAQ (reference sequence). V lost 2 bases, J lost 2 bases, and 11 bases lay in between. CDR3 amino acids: CASSLRRGNTDTQYF. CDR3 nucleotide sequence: TGTGCCAGCAGCTTACGGAGGGGTAACACAGATACGCAGTATTTT.

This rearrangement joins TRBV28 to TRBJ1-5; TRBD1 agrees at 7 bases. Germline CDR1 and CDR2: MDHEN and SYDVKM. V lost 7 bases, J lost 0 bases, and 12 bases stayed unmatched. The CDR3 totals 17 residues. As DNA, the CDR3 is TGTGCCAGCACCTCTAGACTGGACAGGAATAGCAATCAGCCCCAGCATTTT. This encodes CASTSRLDRNSNQPQHF.

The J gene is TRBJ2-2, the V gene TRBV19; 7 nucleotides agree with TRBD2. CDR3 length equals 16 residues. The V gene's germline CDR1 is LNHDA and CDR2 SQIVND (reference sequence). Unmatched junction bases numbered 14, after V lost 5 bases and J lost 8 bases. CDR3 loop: CASSPWGGGSRGELFF. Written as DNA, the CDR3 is TGTGCCAGTAGTCCGTGGGGCGGGGGATCGAGAGGGGAGCTGTTTTTT.

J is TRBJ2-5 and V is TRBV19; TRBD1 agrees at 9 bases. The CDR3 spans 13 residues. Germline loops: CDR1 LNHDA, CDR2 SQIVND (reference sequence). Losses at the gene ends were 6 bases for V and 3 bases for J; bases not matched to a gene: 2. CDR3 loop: CASSRTGEETQYF. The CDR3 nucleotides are TGTGCCAGTAGCAGGACAGGGGAAGAGACCCAGTACTTC. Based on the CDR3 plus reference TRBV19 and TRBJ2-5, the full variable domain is DGGITQSPKYLFRKEGQNVTLSCEQNLNHDAMYWYRQDPGQGLRLIYYSQIVNDFQKGDIAEGYSVSREKKESFPLTVTSAQKNPTAFYLCASSRTGEETQYFGPGTRLLVL.

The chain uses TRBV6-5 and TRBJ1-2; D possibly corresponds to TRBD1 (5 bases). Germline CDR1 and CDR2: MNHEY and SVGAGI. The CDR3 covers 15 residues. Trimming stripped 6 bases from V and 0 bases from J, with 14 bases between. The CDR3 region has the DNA TGTGCCAGCAGCCCATTCGACAGAGCTAACTATGGCTACACCTTC. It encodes CASSPFDRANYGYTF.

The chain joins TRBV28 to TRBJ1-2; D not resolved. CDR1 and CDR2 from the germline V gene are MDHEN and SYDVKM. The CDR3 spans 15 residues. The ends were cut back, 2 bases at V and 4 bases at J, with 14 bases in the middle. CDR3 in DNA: TGTGCCAGCAGTTTACCAATACACGACTCCTATGGCTACACCTTC. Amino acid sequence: CASSLPIHDSYGYTF.

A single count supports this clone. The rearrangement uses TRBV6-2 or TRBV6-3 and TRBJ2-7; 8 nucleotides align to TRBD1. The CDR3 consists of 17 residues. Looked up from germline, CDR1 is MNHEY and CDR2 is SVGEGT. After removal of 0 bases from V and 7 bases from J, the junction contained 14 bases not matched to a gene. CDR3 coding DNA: TGTGCCAGCAGTTACTCCCCCGCAGGGGGCGGGGAGAGTGAGCAGTACTTC. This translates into CASSYSPAGGGESEQYF.

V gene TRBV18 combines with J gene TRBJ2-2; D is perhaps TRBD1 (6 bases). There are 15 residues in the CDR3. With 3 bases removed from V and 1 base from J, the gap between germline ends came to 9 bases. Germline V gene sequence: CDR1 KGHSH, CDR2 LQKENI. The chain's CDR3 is CASSPTGQNTGELFF. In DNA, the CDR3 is TGTGCCAGCTCACCGACGGGACAGAACACCGGGGAGCTGTTTTTT.

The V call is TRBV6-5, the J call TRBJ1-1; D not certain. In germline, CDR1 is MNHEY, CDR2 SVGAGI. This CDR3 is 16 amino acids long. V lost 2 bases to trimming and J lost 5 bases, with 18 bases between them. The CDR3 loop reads CASSYDSQNRVTEAFF. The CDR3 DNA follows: TGTGCCAGCAGTTACGATAGTCAGAATCGGGTAACTGAAGCTTTCTTT.

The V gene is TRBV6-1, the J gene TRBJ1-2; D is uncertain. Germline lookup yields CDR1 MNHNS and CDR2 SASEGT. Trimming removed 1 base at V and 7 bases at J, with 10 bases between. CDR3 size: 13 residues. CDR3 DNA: TGTGCCAGCAGTGAAGGTGGCGAGGCTGGCTACACCTTC. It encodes CASSEGGEAGYTF.

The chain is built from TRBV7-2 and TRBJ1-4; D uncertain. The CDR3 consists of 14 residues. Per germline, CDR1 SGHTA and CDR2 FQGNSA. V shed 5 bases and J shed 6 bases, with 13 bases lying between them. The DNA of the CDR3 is TGTGCCAGCAGCCGGGAGGTTGGATATGAAAAACTGTTTTTT. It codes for CASSREVGYEKLFF.

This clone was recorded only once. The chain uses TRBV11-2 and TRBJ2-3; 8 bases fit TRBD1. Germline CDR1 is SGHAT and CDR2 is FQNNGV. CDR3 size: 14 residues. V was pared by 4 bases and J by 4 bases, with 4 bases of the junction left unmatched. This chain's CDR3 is CASSWDRQADTQYF. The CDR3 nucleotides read TGTGCCAGCAGCTGGGACAGGCAGGCAGATACGCAGTATTTT.

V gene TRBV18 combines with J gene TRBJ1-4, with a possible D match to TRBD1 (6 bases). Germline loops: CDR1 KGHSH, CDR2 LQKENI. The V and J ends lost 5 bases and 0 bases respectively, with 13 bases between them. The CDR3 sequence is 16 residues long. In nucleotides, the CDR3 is TGTGCCAGCTCATCCGGGACACCGGCAACTAATGAAAAACTGTTTTTT. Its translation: CASSSGTPATNEKLFF. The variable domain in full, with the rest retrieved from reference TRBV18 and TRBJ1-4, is NAGVMQNPRHLVRRRGQEARLRCSPMKGHSHVYWYRQLPEEGLKFMVYLQKENIIDESGMPKERFSAEFPKEGPSILRIQQVVRGDSAAYFCASSSGTPATNEKLFFGSGTQLSVL.

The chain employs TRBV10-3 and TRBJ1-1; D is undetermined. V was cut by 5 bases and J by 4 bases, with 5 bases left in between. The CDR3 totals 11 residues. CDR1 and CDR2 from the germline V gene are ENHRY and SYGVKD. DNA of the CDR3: TGTGCCATCAGTCTAGGCACTGAAGCTTTCTTT. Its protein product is CAISLGTEAFF.

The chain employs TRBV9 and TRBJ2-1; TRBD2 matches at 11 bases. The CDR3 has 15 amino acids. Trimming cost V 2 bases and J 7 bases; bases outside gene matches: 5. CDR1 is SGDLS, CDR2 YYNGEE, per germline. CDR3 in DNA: TGTGCCAGCAGCGTTTTAGCGGGGGGGCAGAATGAGCAGTTCTTC. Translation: CASSVLAGGQNEQFF.

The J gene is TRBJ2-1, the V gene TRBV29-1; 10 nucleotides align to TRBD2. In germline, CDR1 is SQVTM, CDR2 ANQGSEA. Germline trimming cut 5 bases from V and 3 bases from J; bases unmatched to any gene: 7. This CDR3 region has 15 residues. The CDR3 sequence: CSVSTGTSVYNEQFF. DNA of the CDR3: TGCAGCGTTTCTACCGGGACTAGCGTCTACAATGAGCAGTTCTTC.